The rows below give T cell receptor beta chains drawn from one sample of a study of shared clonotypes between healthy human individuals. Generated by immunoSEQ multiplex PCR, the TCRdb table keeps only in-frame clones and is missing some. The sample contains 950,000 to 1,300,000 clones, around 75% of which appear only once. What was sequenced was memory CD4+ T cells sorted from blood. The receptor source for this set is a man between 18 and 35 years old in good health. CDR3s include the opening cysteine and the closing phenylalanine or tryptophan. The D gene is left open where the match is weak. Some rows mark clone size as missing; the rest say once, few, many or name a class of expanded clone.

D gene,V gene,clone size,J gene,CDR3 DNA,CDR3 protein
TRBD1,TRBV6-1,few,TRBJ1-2,TGTGCCAGCAGTGGGACAGGGGTATGGAATGGCTACACCTTC,CASSGTGVWNGYTF
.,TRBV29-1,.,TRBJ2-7,TGCAGCGTTGAAGGGGGCGGCGAGCAGTACTTC,CSVEGGGEQYF
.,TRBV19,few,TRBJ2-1,TGTGCCAGTAGTATCTCTTCAGGAGCCAATGAGCAGTTCTTC,CASSISSGANEQFF
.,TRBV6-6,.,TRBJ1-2,TGTGCCAGCAGTTACTCGGGGAGGGGTGGCTACACCTTC,CASSYSGRGGYTF
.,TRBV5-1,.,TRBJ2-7,TGCGCCAGCAGCCCGGCGGGCGACTCTTCGTCCTACGAGCAGTACTTC,CASSPAGDSSSYEQYF
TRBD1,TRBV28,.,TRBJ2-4,TGTGCCAGCAGTTTAGCATTGGGACAGGAACTCTTC,CASSLALGQELF
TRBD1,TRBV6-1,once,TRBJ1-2,TGTGCCAGCAGGAGGACAGGGATAGGTTATGGCTACACCTTC,CASRRTGIGYGYTF
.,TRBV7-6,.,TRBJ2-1,TGTGCCACCCAAAGACAGAGCTCCTACAATGAGCAGTTCTTC,CATQRQSSYNEQFF
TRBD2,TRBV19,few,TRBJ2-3,TGTGCCAGTAGTAGGGGGGAGACTAGCGGGAGACCAGATACGCAGTATTTT,CASSRGETSGRPDTQYF
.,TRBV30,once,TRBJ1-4,TGTGCCTGGAGCCGCGGGGGAAAAGCAGGTGAAAAACTGTTTTTT,CAWSRGGKAGEKLFF
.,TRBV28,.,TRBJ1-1,TGTGCCAGCAGTTTACCGAGACACCACACTGAAGCTTTCTTT,CASSLPRHHTEAFF
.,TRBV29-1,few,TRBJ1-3,TGCAGCGTTGAAGATCCACGACAGAAAGGAAACACCATATATTTT,CSVEDPRQKGNTIYF
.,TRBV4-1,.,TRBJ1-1,TGCGCCAGCAGCCCAAACGGCCGAAGGGTCTACACTGAAGCTTTCTTT,CASSPNGRRVYTEAFF
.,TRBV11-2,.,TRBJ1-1,TGTGCCAGCAGCTTAGCCCAGGAATGGACTGAAGCTTTCTTT,CASSLAQEWTEAFF
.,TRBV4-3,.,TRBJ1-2,TGCGCCAGCAGCCAAGCGGGGAACTATGGCTACACCTTC,CASSQAGNYGYTF
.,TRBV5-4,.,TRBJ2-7,TGTGCCAGCAGCTCGGGGCGGGTCCGCGGACCCTACGAGCAGTACTTC,CASSSGRVRGPYEQYF
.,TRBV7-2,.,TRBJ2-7,TGTGCCAGCAGCTTACTGAGGGGAAACGAGCAGTACTTC,CASSLLRGNEQYF
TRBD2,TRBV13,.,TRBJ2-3,TGTGCCAGCAGCTTAGGGCTAGCGGGGGGCCCAGGGGACACAGATACGCAGTATTTT,CASSLGLAGGPGDTDTQYF
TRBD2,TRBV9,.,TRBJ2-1,TGTGCCAGCAGCGTTAGCGGGAGGATGGCTGAGCAGTTCTTC,CASSVSGRMAEQFF
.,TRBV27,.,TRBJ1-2,TGTGCCAGCTTTGGGGGGCTAAGCGGCTACACCTTC,CASFGGLSGYTF
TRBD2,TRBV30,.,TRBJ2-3,TGTGCCTGGACTAGCGGGGGGTTCACAGATACGCAGTATTTT,CAWTSGGFTDTQYF
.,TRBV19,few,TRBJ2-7,TGTGCCAGTACCAAAAACTACGAGCAGTACTTC,CASTKNYEQYF
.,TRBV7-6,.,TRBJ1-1,TGTGCCAGCAGCTCCGGCCCCCCCAGCGGAGCTTTCTTT,CASSSGPPSGAFF
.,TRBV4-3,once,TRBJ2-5,TGCGCCAGCAGCCAAGTTGCCGGGGCAGCTAGAGAGACCCAGTACTTC,CASSQVAGAARETQYF
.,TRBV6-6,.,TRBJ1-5,TGTGCCAGCAGTTATCAAAGCAATCAGCCCCAGCATTTT,CASSYQSNQPQHF
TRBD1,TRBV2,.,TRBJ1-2,TGTGCCAGCAGTCGACAGGGGAACTATGGCTACACCTTC,CASSRQGNYGYTF
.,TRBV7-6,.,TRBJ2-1,TGTGCCAGCAGCTTAGCTGTGTTCAATGAGCAGTTCTTC,CASSLAVFNEQFF
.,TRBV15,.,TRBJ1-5,TGTGCCACCAGCAGAGATGAGGTCAAGGCCCAGCATTTT,CATSRDEVKAQHF
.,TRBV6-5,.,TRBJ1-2,TGTGCCAGCAGTTACTGGGCAGGGGAAGAGGATGGCTACACCTTC,CASSYWAGEEDGYTF
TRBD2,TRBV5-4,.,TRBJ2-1,TGTGCCAGCAGCTTGGGCTCGAGCGGGGGTTACAATGAGCAGTTCTTC,CASSLGSSGGYNEQFF
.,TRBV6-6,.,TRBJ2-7,TGTGCCAGCAGATCGGCAACCGGGACGCCATCCTACGAGCAGTACTTC,CASRSATGTPSYEQYF
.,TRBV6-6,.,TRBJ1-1,TGTGCCAGCAGTCCACAGGGCGGTGGAACTGAAGCTTTCTTT,CASSPQGGGTEAFF
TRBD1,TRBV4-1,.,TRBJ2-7,TGCGCCAGCAGCCAAGGGGGACAGGGAAGCATCTACGAGCAGTACTTC,CASSQGGQGSIYEQYF
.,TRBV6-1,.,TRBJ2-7,TGTGCCAGCTTGCGCAGGGCAGGGCTGAACGAGCAGTACTTC,CASLRRAGLNEQYF
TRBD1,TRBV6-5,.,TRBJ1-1,TGTGCCAGCAGGCGTAACAGGGGAGAAGCTTTCTTT,CASRRNRGEAFF
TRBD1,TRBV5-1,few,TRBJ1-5,TGCGCCAGCAGCTTGACTGGGACAGTATATCAGCCCCAGCATTTT,CASSLTGTVYQPQHF
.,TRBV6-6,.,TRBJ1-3,TGTGCCAGCAGTTACTTAGGACAGATGAACACCATATATTTT,CASSYLGQMNTIYF
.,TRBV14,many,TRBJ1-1,TGTGCCAGCAGGTCCGATGGAGGCAGACTGAACACTGAAGCTTTCTTT,CASRSDGGRLNTEAFF
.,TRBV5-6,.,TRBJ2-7,TGTGCCAGCAGCTTAGGATACTCCTACGAGCAGTACTTC,CASSLGYSYEQYF
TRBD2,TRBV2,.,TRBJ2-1,TGTGCCAGCAGTGAAGAGCGGGGGGCCATAGGCGAGCAGTTCTTC,CASSEERGAIGEQFF
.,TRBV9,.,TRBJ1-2,TGTGCCAGCAGCGTAGACCCAGGGGAGCTTGGTGGCTACACCTTC,CASSVDPGELGGYTF
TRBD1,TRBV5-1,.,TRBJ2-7,TGCGCCAGCAGCGTAACAGGGGGCTCCTACGAGCAGTACTTC,CASSVTGGSYEQYF
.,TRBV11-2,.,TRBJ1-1,TGTGCCAGCAGCACTGGAGGGTGGAACACTGAAGCTTTCTTT,CASSTGGWNTEAFF
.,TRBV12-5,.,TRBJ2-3,TGTGCTAGTGGATCTAGCGGCACAGATACGCAGTATTTT,CASGSSGTDTQYF
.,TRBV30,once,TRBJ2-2,TGTGCCTGGAGTGAAGGGTTCACCGGGGAGCTGTTTTTT,CAWSEGFTGELFF
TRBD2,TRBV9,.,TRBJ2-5,TGTGCCAGCAGCCTAACCTGGACTAGCGGGGAAGAGACCCAGTACTTC,CASSLTWTSGEETQYF
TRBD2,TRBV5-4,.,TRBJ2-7,TGTGCCAGCAGCTTGGTTGGTGCTCTAGCGGGGCAGGCCTACGAGCAGTACTTC,CASSLVGALAGQAYEQYF
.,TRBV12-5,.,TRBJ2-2,TGTGCTAGTGGTTTGTCGACAGGGAACACCGGGGAGCTGTTTTTT,CASGLSTGNTGELFF
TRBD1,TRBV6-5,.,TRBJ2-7,TGTGCCAGCGGATACGCGACAGGGGGCTACGAGCAGTACTTC,CASGYATGGYEQYF
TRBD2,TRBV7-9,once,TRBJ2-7,TGTGCCAGCAGCTCGACGGGGACTAGCGTCTTTTTGCAGTACTTC,CASSSTGTSVFLQYF
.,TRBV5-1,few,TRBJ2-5,TGCGCCAGCAGCAGGACAGGGAGGGTAGGAGAGACCCAGTACTTC,CASSRTGRVGETQYF
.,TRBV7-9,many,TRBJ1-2,TGTGCCAGCAGCTTAGCAGGGTATGGCTACACCTTC,CASSLAGYGYTF
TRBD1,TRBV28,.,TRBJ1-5,TGTGCCAGCAGTTTAAACAGGGGCGGTCAGCCCCAGCATTTT,CASSLNRGGQPQHF
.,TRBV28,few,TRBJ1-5,TGTGCCAGCAGTCCAGTAAGACAGCCCCAGCATTTT,CASSPVRQPQHF